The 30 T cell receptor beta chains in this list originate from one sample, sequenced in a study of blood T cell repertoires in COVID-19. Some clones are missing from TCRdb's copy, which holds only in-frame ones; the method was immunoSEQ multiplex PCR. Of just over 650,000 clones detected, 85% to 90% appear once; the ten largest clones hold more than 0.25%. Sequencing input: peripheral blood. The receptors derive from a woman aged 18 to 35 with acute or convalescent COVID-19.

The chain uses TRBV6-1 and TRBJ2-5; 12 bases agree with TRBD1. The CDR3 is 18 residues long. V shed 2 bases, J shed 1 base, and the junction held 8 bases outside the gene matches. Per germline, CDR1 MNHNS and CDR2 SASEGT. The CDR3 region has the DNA TGTGCCAGCAGTGAATTGGTCGGGACAGGGGGCTCCCAAGAGACCCAGTACTTC. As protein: CASSELVGTGGSQETQYF.

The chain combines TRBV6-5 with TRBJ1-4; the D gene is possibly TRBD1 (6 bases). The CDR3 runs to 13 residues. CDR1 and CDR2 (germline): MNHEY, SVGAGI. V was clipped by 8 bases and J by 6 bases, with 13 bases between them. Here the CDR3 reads CASVAGQYEKLFF. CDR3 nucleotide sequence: TGTGCCAGCGTTGCTGGACAGTATGAAAAACTGTTTTTT.

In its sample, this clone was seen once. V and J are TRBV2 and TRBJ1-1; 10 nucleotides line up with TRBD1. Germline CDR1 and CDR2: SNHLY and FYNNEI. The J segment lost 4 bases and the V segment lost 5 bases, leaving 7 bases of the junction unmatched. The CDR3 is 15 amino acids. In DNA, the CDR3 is TGTGCCAGCAGTAACAAAGGACAGGGGGGCACTGAAGCTTTCTTT. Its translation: CASSNKGQGGTEAFF.

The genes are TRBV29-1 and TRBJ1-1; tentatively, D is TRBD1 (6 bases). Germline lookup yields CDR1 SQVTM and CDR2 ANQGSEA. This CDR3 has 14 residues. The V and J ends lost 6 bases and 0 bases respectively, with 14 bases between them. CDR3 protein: CSVLQGPMNTEAFF. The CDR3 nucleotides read TGCAGCGTACTACAGGGTCCCATGAACACTGAAGCTTTCTTT.

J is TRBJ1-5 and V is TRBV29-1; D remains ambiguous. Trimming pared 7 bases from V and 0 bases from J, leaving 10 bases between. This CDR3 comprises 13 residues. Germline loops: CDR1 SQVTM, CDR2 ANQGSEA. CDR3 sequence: CSASRDSNQPQHF. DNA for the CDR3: TGCAGCGCCTCCCGAGATAGCAATCAGCCCCAGCATTTT.

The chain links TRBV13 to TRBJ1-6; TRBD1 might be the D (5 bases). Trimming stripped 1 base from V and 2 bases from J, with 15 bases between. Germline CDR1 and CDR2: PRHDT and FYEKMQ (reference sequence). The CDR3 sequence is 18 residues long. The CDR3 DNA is TGTGCCAGCAGCTTAGTTGGACAAAGGGAAACCTATAATTCACCCCTCCACTTT. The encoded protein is CASSLVGQRETYNSPLHF.

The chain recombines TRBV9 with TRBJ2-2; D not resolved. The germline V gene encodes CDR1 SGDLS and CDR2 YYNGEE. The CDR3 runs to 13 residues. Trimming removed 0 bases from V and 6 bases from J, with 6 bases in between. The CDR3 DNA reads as TGTGCCAGCAGCGTAGTCAGCGCCGGGGAGCTGTTTTTT. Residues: CASSVVSAGELFF.

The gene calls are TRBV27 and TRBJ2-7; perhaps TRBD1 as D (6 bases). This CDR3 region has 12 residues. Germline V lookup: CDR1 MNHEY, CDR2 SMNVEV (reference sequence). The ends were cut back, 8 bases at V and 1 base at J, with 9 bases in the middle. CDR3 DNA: TGTGCCAGCTGGGACAAGTCCTACGAGCAGTACTTC. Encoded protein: CASWDKSYEQYF.

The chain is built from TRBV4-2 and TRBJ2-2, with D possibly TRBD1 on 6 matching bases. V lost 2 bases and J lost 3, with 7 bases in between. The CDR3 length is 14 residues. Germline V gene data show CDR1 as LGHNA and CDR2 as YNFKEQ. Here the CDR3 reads CASSQQGYTGELFF. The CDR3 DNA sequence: TGTGCCAGCAGCCAACAGGGGTACACCGGGGAGCTGTTTTTT.

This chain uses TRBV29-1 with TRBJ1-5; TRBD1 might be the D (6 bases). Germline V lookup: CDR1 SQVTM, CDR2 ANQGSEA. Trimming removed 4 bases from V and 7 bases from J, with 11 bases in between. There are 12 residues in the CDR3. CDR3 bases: TGCAGCGTTGCAGGGGCAGGGCAGCCCCAGCATTTT. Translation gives CSVAGAGQPQHF.

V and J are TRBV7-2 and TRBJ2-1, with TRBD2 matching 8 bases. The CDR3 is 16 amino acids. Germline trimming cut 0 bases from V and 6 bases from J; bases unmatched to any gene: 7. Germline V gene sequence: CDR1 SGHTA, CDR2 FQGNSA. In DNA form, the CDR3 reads TGTGCCAGCAGCTTAGCGAGACCTCGGGAGGGCAATGAGCAGTTCTTC. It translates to CASSLARPREGNEQFF.

CDR3 protein: CASSKALGSGGPVYYDNEQFF. DNA of the CDR3: TGTGCCAGCAGCAAAGCGCTTGGTAGCGGGGGGCCGGTCTACTACGACAATGAGCAGTTCTTC. The chain links TRBV21-1 to TRBJ2-1; the D call TRBD2 from the table was never checked on the DNA. TRBV21-1 corresponds to a pseudogene. The CDR3 extends over 21 amino acids.

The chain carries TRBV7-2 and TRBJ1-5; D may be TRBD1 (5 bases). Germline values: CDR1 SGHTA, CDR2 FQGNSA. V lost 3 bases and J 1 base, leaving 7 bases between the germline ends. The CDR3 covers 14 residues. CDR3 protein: CASSFRASNQPQHF. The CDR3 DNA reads TGTGCCAGCAGCTTCAGGGCGAGCAATCAGCCCCAGCATTTT.

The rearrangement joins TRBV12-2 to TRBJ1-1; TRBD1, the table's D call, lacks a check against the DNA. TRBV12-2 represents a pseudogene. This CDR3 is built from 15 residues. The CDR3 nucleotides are TGTGCAAGTCGCCCCGAGGCAGGGGGCGGCACTGAAGCTTTCTTT. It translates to CASRPEAGGGTEAFF.

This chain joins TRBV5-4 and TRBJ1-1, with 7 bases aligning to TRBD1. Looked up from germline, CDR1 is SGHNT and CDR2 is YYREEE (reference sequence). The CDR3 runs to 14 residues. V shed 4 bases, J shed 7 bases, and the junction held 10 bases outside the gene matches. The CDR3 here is CASSQGQDGSEAFF. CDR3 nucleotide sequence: TGTGCCAGCAGCCAAGGACAGGACGGGAGTGAAGCTTTCTTT. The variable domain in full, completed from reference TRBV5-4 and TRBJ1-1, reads ETGVTQSPTHLIKTRGQQVTLRCSSQSGHNTVSWYQQALGQGPQFIFQYYREEENGRGNFPPRFSGLQFPNYSSELNVNALELDDSALYLCASSQGQDGSEAFFGQGTRLTVV.

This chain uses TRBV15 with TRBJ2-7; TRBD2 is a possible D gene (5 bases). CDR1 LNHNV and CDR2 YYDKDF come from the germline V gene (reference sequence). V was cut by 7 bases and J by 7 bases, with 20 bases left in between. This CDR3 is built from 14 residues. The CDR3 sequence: CATIRQVSVGEQYF. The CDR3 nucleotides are TGTGCCACCATACGGCAGGTTAGCGTTGGGGAGCAGTACTTC.

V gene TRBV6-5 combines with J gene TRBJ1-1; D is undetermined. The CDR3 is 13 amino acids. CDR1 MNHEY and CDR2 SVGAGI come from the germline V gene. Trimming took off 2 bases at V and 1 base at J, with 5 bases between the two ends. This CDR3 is CASSYPWNTEAFF. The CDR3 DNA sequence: TGTGCCAGCAGTTACCCCTGGAACACTGAAGCTTTCTTT.

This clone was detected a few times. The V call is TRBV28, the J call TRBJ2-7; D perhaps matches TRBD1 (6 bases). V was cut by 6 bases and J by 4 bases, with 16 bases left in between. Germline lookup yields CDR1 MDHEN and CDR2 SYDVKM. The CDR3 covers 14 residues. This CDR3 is CASRPQGQEYEQYF. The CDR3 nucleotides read TGTGCCAGCAGACCCCAGGGGCAAGAATACGAGCAGTACTTC. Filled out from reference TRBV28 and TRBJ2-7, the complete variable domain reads DVKVTQSSRYLVKRTGEKVFLECVQDMDHENMFWYRQDPGLGLRLIYFSYDVKMKEKGDIPEGYSVSREKKERFSLILESASTNQTSMYLCASRPQGQEYEQYFGPGTRLTVT.

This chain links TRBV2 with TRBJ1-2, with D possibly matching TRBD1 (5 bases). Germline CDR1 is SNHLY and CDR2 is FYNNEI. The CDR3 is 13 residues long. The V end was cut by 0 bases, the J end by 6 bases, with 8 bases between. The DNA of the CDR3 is TGTGCCAGCAGTGAAGCGCGGGGACATGGCTACACCTTC. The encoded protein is CASSEARGHGYTF.

The CDR3: CASTGTQGWNSNQPQHF. DNA for the CDR3: TGTGCCAGTACCGGGACCCAGGGGTGGAATAGCAATCAGCCCCAGCATTTT. The chain employs TRBV19 and TRBJ1-5; tentatively, D is TRBD1 (6 bases). Trimming removed 7 bases from V and 0 bases from J, with 19 bases in between. The CDR3 runs 17 residues. The germline CDR1 and CDR2 sequences are LNHDA and SQIVND (reference sequence).

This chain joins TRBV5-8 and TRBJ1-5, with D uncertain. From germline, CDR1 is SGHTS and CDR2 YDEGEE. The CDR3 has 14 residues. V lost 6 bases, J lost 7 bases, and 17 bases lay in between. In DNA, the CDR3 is TGTGCCAGCAACCGGCGAGGGTCTAGCCAGCCCCAGCATTTT. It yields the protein CASNRRGSSQPQHF.

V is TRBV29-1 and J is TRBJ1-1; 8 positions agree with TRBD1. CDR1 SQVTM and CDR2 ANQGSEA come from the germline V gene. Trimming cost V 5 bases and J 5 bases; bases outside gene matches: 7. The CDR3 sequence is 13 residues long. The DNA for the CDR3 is TGCAGCGTTAGTTCAGGGGGCGCGACTGAAGCTTTCTTT. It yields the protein CSVSSGGATEAFF.

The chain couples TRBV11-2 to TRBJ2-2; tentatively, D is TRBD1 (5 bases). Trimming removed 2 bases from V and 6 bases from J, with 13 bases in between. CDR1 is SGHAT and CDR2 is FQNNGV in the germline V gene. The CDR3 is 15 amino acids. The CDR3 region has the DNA TGTGCCAGCAGCTTAACTCAGGGATTCCCCGGGGAGCTGTTTTTT. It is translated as CASSLTQGFPGELFF.

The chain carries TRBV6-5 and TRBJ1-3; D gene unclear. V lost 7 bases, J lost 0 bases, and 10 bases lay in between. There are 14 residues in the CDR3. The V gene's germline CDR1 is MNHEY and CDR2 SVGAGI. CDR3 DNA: TGTGCCAGCATAAATGTATTCTCTGGAAACACCATATATTTT. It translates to CASINVFSGNTIYF.

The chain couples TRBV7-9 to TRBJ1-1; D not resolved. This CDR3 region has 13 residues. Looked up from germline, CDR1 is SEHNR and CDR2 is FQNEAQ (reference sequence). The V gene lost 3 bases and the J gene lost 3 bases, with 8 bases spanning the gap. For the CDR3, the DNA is TGTGCCAGCAGCTTTTCAGGTGACACTGAAGCTTTCTTT. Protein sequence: CASSFSGDTEAFF.

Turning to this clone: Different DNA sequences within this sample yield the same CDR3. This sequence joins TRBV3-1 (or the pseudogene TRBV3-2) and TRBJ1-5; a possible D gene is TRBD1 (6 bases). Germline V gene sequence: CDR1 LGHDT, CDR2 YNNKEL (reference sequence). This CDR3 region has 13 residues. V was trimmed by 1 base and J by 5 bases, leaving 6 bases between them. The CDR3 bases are TGTGCCAGCAGCCAAGCAGGGGATCAGCCCCAGCATTTT. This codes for CASSQAGDQPQHF.

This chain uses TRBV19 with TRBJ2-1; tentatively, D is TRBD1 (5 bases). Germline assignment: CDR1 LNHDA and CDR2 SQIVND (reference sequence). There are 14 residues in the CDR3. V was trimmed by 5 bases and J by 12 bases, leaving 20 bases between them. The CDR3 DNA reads TGTGCCAGTAGTTCACCGCAGGGTCGGTTGGGGCAGTTCTTC. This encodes CASSSPQGRLGQFF.

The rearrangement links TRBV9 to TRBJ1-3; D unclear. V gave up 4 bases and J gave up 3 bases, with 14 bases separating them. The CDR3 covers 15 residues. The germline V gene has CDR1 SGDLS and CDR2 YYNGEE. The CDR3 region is CASSLRENFGNTIYF. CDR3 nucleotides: TGTGCCAGCAGCTTAAGAGAGAATTTTGGAAACACCATATATTTT.

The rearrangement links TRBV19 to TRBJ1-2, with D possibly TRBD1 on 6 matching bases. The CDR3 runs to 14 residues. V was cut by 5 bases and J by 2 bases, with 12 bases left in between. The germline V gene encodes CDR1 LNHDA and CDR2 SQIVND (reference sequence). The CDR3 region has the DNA TGTGCCAGTAGTTTTCTGGGGGCGAACTATGGCTACACCTTC. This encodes CASSFLGANYGYTF. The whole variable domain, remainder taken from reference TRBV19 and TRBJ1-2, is DGGITQSPKYLFRKEGQNVTLSCEQNLNHDAMYWYRQDPGQGLRLIYYSQIVNDFQKGDIAEGYSVSREKKESFPLTVTSAQKNPTAFYLCASSFLGANYGYTFGSGTRLTVV.

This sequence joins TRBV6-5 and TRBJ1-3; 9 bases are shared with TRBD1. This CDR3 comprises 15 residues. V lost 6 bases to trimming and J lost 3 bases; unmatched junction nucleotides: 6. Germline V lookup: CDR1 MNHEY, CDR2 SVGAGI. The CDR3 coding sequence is TGTGCCAGCAGCCGCGACAGGGGGGGTGGAAACACCATATATTTT. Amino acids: CASSRDRGGGNTIYF.